The 32 T cell receptor beta chains reported below all come from one sample, sequenced in a study of blood T cell repertoires in COVID-19. Profiled with immunoSEQ multiplex PCR; TCRdb holds only in-frame clones, not every one. The table shows 200,000 to 250,000 clones, with 82% occurring only once. Sequenced: peripheral blood. These receptors were taken from a woman aged 80 or over with active or convalescent COVID-19.

The genes are TRBV5-1 and TRBJ1-4; 10 bases line up with TRBD1. V lost 4 bases to trimming and J lost 8 bases; unmatched junction nucleotides: 5. This CDR3 has 14 amino acids. Germline loops: CDR1 SGHRS, CDR2 YFSETQ. The CDR3 region is CASSTGQGVEKLFF. The CDR3 DNA follows: TGCGCCAGCAGCACTGGACAGGGGGTGGAAAAACTGTTTTTT.

This rearrangement joins TRBV29-1 to TRBJ1-2; TRBD1 matches at 10 bases. This CDR3 has 13 residues. Trimming removed 6 bases from V and 4 bases from J; junction bases left unmatched: 5. Germline V gene data show CDR1 as SQVTM and CDR2 as ANQGSEA. CDR3 region: CSVTDRGIYGYTF. CDR3 coding DNA: TGCAGCGTCACGGACAGGGGGATCTATGGCTACACCTTC.

The chain links TRBV5-1 to TRBJ1-1; D possibly corresponds to TRBD1 (6 bases). Trimming shortened V by 4 bases and J by 1 base, and 11 bases separated the two germline ends. CDR3 size: 14 residues. The germline CDR1 and CDR2 sequences are SGHRS and YFSETQ. The CDR3, as DNA: TGCGCCAGCAGCAATCAGGACAGGAACACTGAAGCTTTCTTT. Translated: CASSNQDRNTEAFF.

The CDR3 DNA sequence: TGTGCCGGATGGGACAGGGGGCGAGGTGACTATGGCTACACCTTC. Encoded protein: CAGWDRGRGDYGYTF. This chain uses TRBV28 with TRBJ1-2, with TRBD1 identical over 12 bases. In germline, CDR1 is MDHEN, CDR2 SYDVKM. J lost 3 bases, V lost 11 bases, and 10 bases had no gene match. CDR3 length: 15 residues.

This chain links TRBV5-1 with TRBJ2-1; 12 positions agree with TRBD2. The CDR3 extends over 15 amino acids. Per the germline V gene, CDR1 is SGHRS and CDR2 is YFSETQ. V gave up 3 bases and J gave up 7 bases; unmatched junction bases: 5. The CDR3 protein is CASSSGLAGQNEQFF. The CDR3 nucleotides read TGCGCCAGCAGCTCAGGACTAGCGGGACAAAATGAGCAGTTCTTC.

The J gene is TRBJ1-2, the V gene TRBV28; TRBD1 matches at 9 bases. V lost 1 base and J lost 8; bases outside the gene matches: 8. Germline V lookup: CDR1 MDHEN, CDR2 SYDVKM. The CDR3 extends over 15 amino acids. The CDR3 DNA reads TGTGCCAGCAGTTTATCTGGGACAGGGAACCGCGGCTACACCTTC. Its protein product is CASSLSGTGNRGYTF.

J is TRBJ2-7 and V is TRBV6-1; TRBD1 matches 10 bases. The V segment lost 3 bases and the J segment 2 bases; nucleotides outside the gene matches: 4. Germline CDR1 is MNHNS and CDR2 is SASEGT. The CDR3 runs to 15 residues. The CDR3 here is CASSDPGTGAYEQYF. The CDR3 coding sequence is TGTGCCAGCAGTGATCCCGGGACAGGGGCCTACGAGCAGTACTTC.

This clone was seen once. V usage is TRBV6-6 and J usage is TRBJ2-5; 11 bases line up with TRBD2. V was pared by 6 bases and J by 2 bases, with 2 bases of the junction left unmatched. Germline CDR1 MNHNY, CDR2 SVGAGI (reference sequence). CDR3 length equals 14 residues. The CDR3 DNA follows: TGTGCCAGCAGCGGGACTAGCGGACAAGAGACCCAGTACTTC. This encodes CASSGTSGQETQYF.

This clone was counted between two and nine times. The J gene is TRBJ1-2, the V gene TRBV24-1; 7 positions agree with TRBD1. Germline V gene data show CDR1 as KGHDR and CDR2 as SFDVKD. Trimming removed 6 bases from V and 6 bases from J; junction bases left unmatched: 6. The CDR3 covers 13 residues. CDR3 protein: CATSTGTANGYTF. The DNA of the CDR3 is TGTGCCACCAGTACCGGGACAGCGAATGGCTACACCTTC.

The chain combines TRBV9 with TRBJ1-1; D is undetermined. The CDR3 length is 14 residues. Per germline, CDR1 SGDLS and CDR2 YYNGEE. V lost 3 bases and J lost 5, with 14 bases in between. CDR3 DNA: TGTGCCAGCAGCGCTGGGAACTCGGGGACTGAAGCTTTCTTT. Translated, it gives CASSAGNSGTEAFF. Full variable domain (rest looked up from reference TRBV9 and TRBJ1-1): DSGVTQTPKHLITATGQRVTLRCSPRSGDLSVYWYQQSLDQGLQFLIQYYNGEERAKGNILERFSAQQFPDLHSELNLSSLELGDSALYFCASSAGNSGTEAFFGQGTRLTVV.

The chain employs TRBV24-1 and TRBJ2-1; the match to TRBD2 covers 9 bases. This CDR3 comprises 14 residues. The germline CDR1 and CDR2 sequences are KGHDR and SFDVKD. V lost 9 bases to trimming and J lost 8 bases; unmatched junction nucleotides: 10. The CDR3 DNA sequence: TGTGCCACCGGGTCGGCTAGCGGGAACGATGAGCAGTTCTTC. This translates into CATGSASGNDEQFF.

Only one count was recorded for this clone. The gene calls are TRBV5-4 and TRBJ2-6; D is unresolved. The V gene's germline CDR1 is SGHNT and CDR2 YYREEE (reference sequence). V was clipped by 4 bases and J by 0 bases, with 8 bases between them. The CDR3 sequence is 15 residues long. The CDR3 DNA is TGTGCCAGCAGCACGAGGATCTCTGGGGCCAACGTCCTGACTTTC. Amino acid sequence: CASSTRISGANVLTF.

The count of this clone is one. This chain links TRBV18 with TRBJ1-3; D is ambiguous. With 0 bases removed from V and 7 bases from J, the gap between germline ends came to 7 bases. In germline, CDR1 is KGHSH, CDR2 LQKENI. CDR3 size: 13 residues. CDR3: CASSPPARNTIYF. DNA of the CDR3: TGTGCCAGCTCACCACCAGCCCGGAACACCATATATTTT. Full variable domain (remainder filled in from reference TRBV18 and TRBJ1-3): NAGVMQNPRHLVRRRGQEARLRCSPMKGHSHVYWYRQLPEEGLKFMVYLQKENIIDESGMPKERFSAEFPKEGPSILRIQQVVRGDSAAYFCASSPPARNTIYFGEGSWLTVV.

The gene calls are TRBV18 and TRBJ1-5, with no clear D. The CDR3 runs to 14 residues. Germline CDR1 and CDR2: KGHSH and LQKENI. Trimming left V 5 bases short and J 4 bases short, with 12 bases between. CDR3 loop: CASSDYRGNQPQHF. DNA for the CDR3: TGTGCCAGCTCAGACTATAGAGGTAATCAGCCCCAGCATTTT.

The V and J genes are TRBV24-1 and TRBJ1-2; D is uncertain. Germline V CDR1 and CDR2: KGHDR, SFDVKD. The CDR3 contains 14 residues. V lost 1 base to trimming and J lost 2 bases, with 7 bases between them. As DNA, the CDR3 is TGTGCCACCAGTGATTTCTCCCTGAACTATGGCTACACCTTC. It is translated as CATSDFSLNYGYTF.

The J gene is TRBJ2-1, the V gene TRBV5-1, with 7 positions matching TRBD2. Trimming at V came to 0 bases and at J to 4 bases, leaving 10 bases not matched to a gene. The CDR3 has 17 amino acids. Looked up from germline, CDR1 is SGHRS and CDR2 is YFSETQ. The DNA for the CDR3 is TGCGCCAGCAGCTTGGGAATCACTCTAGCGGATTACAATGAGCAGTTCTTC. Translating gives CASSLGITLADYNEQFF.

CDR3 nucleotide sequence: TGTGCCACCAGCAGAGATAAAGGACAGGGGGCGACTTACAATGAGCAGTTCTTC. It specifies CATSRDKGQGATYNEQFF. The V gene is TRBV15, the J gene TRBJ2-1, with 11 bases aligning to TRBD1. CDR1 and CDR2 (germline): LNHNV, YYDKDF (reference sequence). The V and J ends lost 0 bases and 4 bases, in that order; junction bases with no gene match: 8. The CDR3 spans 18 residues.

The genes are TRBV3-1 (or the pseudogene TRBV3-2) and TRBJ1-1; no clear D gene. V gave up 2 bases and J gave up 1 base, with 8 bases separating them. The CDR3 spans 14 residues. Germline V lookup: CDR1 LGHDT, CDR2 YNNKEL (reference sequence). Here the CDR3 DNA reads TGTGCCAGCAGCCAAAGCGGAGCGAACACTGAAGCTTTCTTT. Translation gives CASSQSGANTEAFF.

The rearrangement links TRBV6-5 to TRBJ1-6, with 7 bases matching TRBD1. The CDR3 spans 15 residues. Germline V gene sequence: CDR1 MNHEY, CDR2 SVGAGI. Losses at the gene ends were 5 bases for V and 9 bases for J; bases not matched to a gene: 10. The DNA of the CDR3 is TGTGCCAGCAGTACTGAACAGGGGATCGGTTCACCCCTCCACTTT. Translating it yields CASSTEQGIGSPLHF.

V gene TRBV13 combines with J gene TRBJ1-6, with D possibly being TRBD1 (6 bases). The CDR3 sequence is 15 residues long. Germline V CDR1 and CDR2: PRHDT, FYEKMQ (reference sequence). Trimming took 1 base from V and 5 from J, leaving 9 bases between them. The CDR3 spells CASSLEGQHNSPLHF. CDR3 DNA sequence: TGTGCCAGCAGCTTAGAAGGACAGCATAATTCACCCCTCCACTTT.

The rearrangement links TRBV27 to TRBJ2-1, with TRBD2 matching over 7 bases. This CDR3 has 15 amino acids. Germline CDR1 MNHEY, CDR2 SMNVEV (reference sequence). Losses at the gene ends were 4 bases for V and 7 bases for J; bases not matched to a gene: 10. Here the CDR3 reads CASSSRGLIFNEQFF. The CDR3 DNA is TGTGCCAGCAGTTCACGGGGACTAATTTTTAATGAGCAGTTCTTC.

The rearrangement links TRBV10-1 to TRBJ1-1, with 8 nucleotides matching TRBD1. The trim removed 8 bases at V and 4 bases at J, leaving 12 bases unmatched. This CDR3 comprises 15 residues. The germline V gene encodes CDR1 WNHNN and CDR2 SYGVQD (reference sequence). The CDR3 DNA reads as TGCGCCAGCTCCGGACAGGGCCGAACCCCCACTGAAGCTTTCTTT. This gives the protein CASSGQGRTPTEAFF.

This chain uses TRBV5-1 with TRBJ1-1, with 9 positions matching TRBD1. V lost 4 bases to trimming and J lost 5 bases; unmatched junction nucleotides: 6. This CDR3 has 14 residues. Per the germline V gene, CDR1 is SGHRS and CDR2 is YFSETQ. CDR3 amino acids: CASSPDRGTTEAFF. CDR3 nucleotides: TGCGCCAGCAGCCCGGACAGGGGAACGACTGAAGCTTTCTTT.

The chain combines TRBV7-8 with TRBJ1-4; possible D gene TRBD1, 5 bases. V was cut by 0 bases and J by 0 bases, with 8 bases left in between. The CDR3 runs 16 residues. CDR1 is SGHVS and CDR2 is FQNEAQ in the germline V gene. The CDR3 reads CASSLATDPTNEKLFF. CDR3 bases: TGTGCCAGCAGCTTAGCGACAGATCCAACTAATGAAAAACTGTTTTTT.

The CDR3 is CAWSVQEYYEQYF. The DNA of the CDR3 is TGTGCCTGGAGTGTACAGGAGTACTACGAGCAGTACTTC. The chain links TRBV30 to TRBJ2-7; TRBD1 is a possible D gene (5 bases). V was cut by 0 bases and J by 3 bases, with 9 bases left in between. The CDR3 is made up of 13 amino acids. CDR1 is GTSNPN, CDR2 SVGIG, per germline (reference sequence). Drawing the rest from reference TRBV30 and TRBJ2-7, the complete variable domain is SQTIHQWPATLVQPVGSPLSLECTVEGTSNPNLYWYRQAAGRGLQLLFYSVGIGQISSEVPQNLSASRPQDRQFILSSKKLLLSDSGFYLCAWSVQEYYEQYFGPGTRLTVT.

In its sample, this clone was seen once. One junction end disagrees with the germline gene, perhaps due to a read error. The chain has TRBV28 and TRBJ1-6, with D unresolved. The CDR3 loop spans 15 amino acids. CDR1 is MDHEN and CDR2 is SYDVKM in the germline V gene. The chain's CDR3 is CASSIGASFNSPLHF. CDR3 in DNA: TGTGCCAGCAGTATAGGAGCATCCTTTAATTCACCCCTCCACTTT.

This chain joins TRBV6-6 and TRBJ2-2; possibly TRBD1 for D (5 bases). V lost 6 bases and J lost 1, with 9 bases in between. Germline V gene data show CDR1 as MNHNY and CDR2 as SVGAGI (reference sequence). The CDR3 sequence is 14 residues long. The CDR3 protein is CASRFQGNTGELFF. In DNA form, the CDR3 reads TGTGCCAGCAGATTCCAGGGGAACACCGGGGAGCTGTTTTTT.

The chain employs TRBV5-1 and TRBJ1-2, with D possibly being TRBD1 (6 bases). V was trimmed by 5 bases and J by 2 bases, leaving 16 bases between them. This CDR3 has 15 residues. Germline lookup yields CDR1 SGHRS and CDR2 YFSETQ. The CDR3 loop reads CASRFIQGRNYGYTF. The CDR3 bases are TGCGCCAGCAGGTTTATACAGGGAAGAAACTATGGCTACACCTTC.

The gene calls are TRBV5-1 and TRBJ2-1; 7 bases are a match to TRBD2. This CDR3 is 15 amino acids long. In germline, CDR1 is SGHRS, CDR2 YFSETQ. V lost 3 bases, J lost 9 bases, and 12 bases stayed unmatched. CDR3 amino acids: CASSSRLAIFSEQFF. In DNA, the CDR3 is TGCGCCAGCAGCTCACGACTAGCAATTTTTTCTGAGCAGTTCTTC.

The chain employs TRBV7-8 and TRBJ2-7; 8 bases line up with TRBD1. The CDR3 has 17 residues. The ends lost 1 base at V and 3 bases at J; junction bases unmatched: 11. Germline-derived CDR1 and CDR2 are SGHVS and FQNEAQ. The CDR3 DNA reads as TGTGCCAGCAGCTTAGTAGGTCCCGGGACAGGCCTCTACGAGCAGTACTTC. Its protein product is CASSLVGPGTGLYEQYF.

This rearrangement joins TRBV11-2 to TRBJ2-1, with 9 bases that match TRBD1. The CDR3 consists of 14 residues. With 3 bases clipped from V and 6 bases from J, the junction kept 3 bases outside the gene matches. The V gene's germline CDR1 is SGHAT and CDR2 FQNNGV. For the CDR3, the DNA is TGTGCCAGCAGCTTTTCGGACAGGGGCAATGAGCAGTTCTTC. Protein sequence: CASSFSDRGNEQFF. The variable domain in full, completed from reference TRBV11-2 and TRBJ2-1, reads EAGVAQSPRYKIIEKRQSVAFWCNPISGHATLYWYQQILGQGPKLLIQFQNNGVVDDSQLPKDRFSAERLKGVDSTLKIQPAKLEDSAVYLCASSFSDRGNEQFFGPGTRLTVL.

The chain carries TRBV7-8 and TRBJ1-2; D not certain. This CDR3 has 13 residues. Trimming pared 7 bases from V and 5 bases from J, leaving 14 bases between. Germline CDR1 reads SGHVS; CDR2 reads FQNEAQ. DNA for the CDR3: TGTGCCAGCACCCTTGGAGGGTTTTATGGCTACACCTTC. Its protein is CASTLGGFYGYTF. Full variable domain (remainder filled in from reference TRBV7-8 and TRBJ1-2): GAGVSQSPRYKVAKRGQDVALRCDPISGHVSLFWYQQALGQGPEFLTYFQNEAQLDKSGLPSDRFFAERPEGSVSTLKIQRTQQEDSAVYLCASTLGGFYGYTFGSGTRLTVV.